This paragraph reports one T cell receptor (beta chain). Deletions cut 6 bases from V and 5 bases from J, with 13 bases between. CDR1 and CDR2 (germline): SNHLY, FYNNEI. This CDR3 comprises 14 residues. These data come from a study of blood T cell repertoires in COVID-19. Background on the study: Some COVID-19 samples were acute and others convalescent; all came from the United States, Italy and Spain. T cells, B-cell-depleted T cells, or PBMCs supplied cDNA or gDNA.

In the authors' methods: Using reference gene primer amplification, nucleated cell counts were estimated. Generated by immunoSEQ multiplex PCR, the TCRdb table keeps only in-frame clones and is missing some. V and J calls and clone size follow that table, whereas D and trimming were derived from the DNA. Among 80,000 to 100,000 clones listed, 70% to 80% were seen once. Sequenced sample: peripheral blood. V usage is TRBV2 and J usage is TRBJ2-2; the D gene is possibly TRBD2 (5 bases). This sequence was found in a human donor in a cohort sampled during active COVID-19. CDR3 DNA sequence: TGTGCCAGCAGCTGGACGGAGGTTACCGGGGAGCTGTTTTTT. It is translated as CASSWTEVTGELFF.